The T cell receptor beta chain under discussion was sequenced for a study of blood T cell repertoires in COVID-19. Background on the study: The United States, Italy and Spain provided the acute and convalescent COVID-19 samples.

V shed 4 bases and J shed 5 bases, with 8 bases lying between them. The CDR3 length is 12 residues. Germline V CDR1 and CDR2: SGHTA, FQGNSA. Clones were read by immunoSEQ multiplex PCR, and TCRdb kept only the in-frame ones, dropping some. The sample contains 25,000 to 35,000 clones, over 75% of which appear only once. This clone was picked up one time. This TCR came from a human donor in a cohort sampled during active COVID-19. Specimen: peripheral blood. The chain recombines TRBV7-2 with TRBJ2-5; D remains unclear. The CDR3 here is CASSSTLETQYF. As DNA, the CDR3 is TGTGCCAGCAGCTCTACTCTGGAGACCCAGTACTTC.